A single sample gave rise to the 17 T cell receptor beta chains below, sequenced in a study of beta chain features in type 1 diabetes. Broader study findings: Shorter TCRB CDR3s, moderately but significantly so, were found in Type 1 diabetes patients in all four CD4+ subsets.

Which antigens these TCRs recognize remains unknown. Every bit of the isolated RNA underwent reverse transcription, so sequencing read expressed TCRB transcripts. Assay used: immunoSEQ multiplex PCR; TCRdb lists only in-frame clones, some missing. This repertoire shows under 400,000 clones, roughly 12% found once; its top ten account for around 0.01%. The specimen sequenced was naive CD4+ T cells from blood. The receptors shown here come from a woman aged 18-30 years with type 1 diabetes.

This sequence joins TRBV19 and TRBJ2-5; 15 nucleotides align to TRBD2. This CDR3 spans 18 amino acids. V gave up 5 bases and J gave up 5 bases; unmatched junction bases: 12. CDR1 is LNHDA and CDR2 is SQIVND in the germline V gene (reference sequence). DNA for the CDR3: TGTGCCAGTAGTGGGACTAGCGGGGGGCTTCGGGGTATGGAGACCCAGTACTTC. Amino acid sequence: CASSGTSGGLRGMETQYF. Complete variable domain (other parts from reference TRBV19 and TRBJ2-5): DGGITQSPKYLFRKEGQNVTLSCEQNLNHDAMYWYRQDPGQGLRLIYYSQIVNDFQKGDIAEGYSVSREKKESFPLTVTSAQKNPTAFYLCASSGTSGGLRGMETQYFGPGTRLLVL.

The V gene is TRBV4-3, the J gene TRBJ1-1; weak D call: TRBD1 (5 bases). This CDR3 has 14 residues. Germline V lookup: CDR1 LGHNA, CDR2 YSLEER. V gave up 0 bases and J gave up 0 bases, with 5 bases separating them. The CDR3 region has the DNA TGCGCCAGCAGCCAAGAGACAGTGAACACTGAAGCTTTCTTT. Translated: CASSQETVNTEAFF.

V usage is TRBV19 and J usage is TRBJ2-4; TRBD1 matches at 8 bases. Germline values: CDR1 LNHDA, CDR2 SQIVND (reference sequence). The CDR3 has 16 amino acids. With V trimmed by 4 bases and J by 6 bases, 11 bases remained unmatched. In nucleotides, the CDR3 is TGTGCCAGTAGTACTTCCGGGACAGGAGTTCTAAACATTCAGTACTTC. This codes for CASSTSGTGVLNIQYF.

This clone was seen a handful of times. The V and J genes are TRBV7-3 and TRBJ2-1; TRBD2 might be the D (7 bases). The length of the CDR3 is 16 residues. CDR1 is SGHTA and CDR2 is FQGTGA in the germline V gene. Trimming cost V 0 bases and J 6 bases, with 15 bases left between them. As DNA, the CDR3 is TGTGCCAGCAGCTTAACCACGGGGGGCGGGTCCAATGAGCAGTTCTTC. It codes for CASSLTTGGGSNEQFF.

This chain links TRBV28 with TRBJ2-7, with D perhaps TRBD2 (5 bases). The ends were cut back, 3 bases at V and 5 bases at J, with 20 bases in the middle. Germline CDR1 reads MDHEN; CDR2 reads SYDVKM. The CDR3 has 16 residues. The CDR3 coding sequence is TGTGCCAGCAGTTTGATTAGCGCTAATGAGGGTCACGAGCAGTACTTC. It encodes CASSLISANEGHEQYF.

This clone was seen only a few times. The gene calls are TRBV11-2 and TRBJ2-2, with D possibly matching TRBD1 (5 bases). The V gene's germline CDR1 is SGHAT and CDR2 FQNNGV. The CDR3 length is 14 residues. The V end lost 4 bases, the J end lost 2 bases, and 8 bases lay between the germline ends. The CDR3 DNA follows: TGTGCCAGCAGCTGGGGCAGCAACACCGGGGAGCTGTTTTTT. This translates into CASSWGSNTGELFF. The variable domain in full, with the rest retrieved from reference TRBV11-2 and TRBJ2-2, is EAGVAQSPRYKIIEKRQSVAFWCNPISGHATLYWYQQILGQGPKLLIQFQNNGVVDDSQLPKDRFSAERLKGVDSTLKIQPAKLEDSAVYLCASSWGSNTGELFFGEGSRLTVL.

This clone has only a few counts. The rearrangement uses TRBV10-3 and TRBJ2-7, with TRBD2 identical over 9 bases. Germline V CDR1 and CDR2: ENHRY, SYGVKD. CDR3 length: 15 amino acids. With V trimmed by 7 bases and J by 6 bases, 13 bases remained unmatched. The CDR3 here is CAIKKEASGAVEQYF. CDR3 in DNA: TGTGCCATCAAAAAGGAAGCTAGCGGGGCTGTCGAGCAGTACTTC.

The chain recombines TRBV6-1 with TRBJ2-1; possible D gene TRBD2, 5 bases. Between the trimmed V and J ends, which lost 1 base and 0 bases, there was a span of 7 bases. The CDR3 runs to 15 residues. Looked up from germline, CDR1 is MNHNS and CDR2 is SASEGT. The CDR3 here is CASSEVGSSYNEQFF. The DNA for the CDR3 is TGTGCCAGCAGTGAAGTGGGGAGCTCCTACAATGAGCAGTTCTTC.

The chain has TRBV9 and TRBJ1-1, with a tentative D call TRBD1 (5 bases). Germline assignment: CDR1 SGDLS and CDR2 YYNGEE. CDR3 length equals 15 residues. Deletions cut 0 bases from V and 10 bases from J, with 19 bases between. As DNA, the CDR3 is TGTGCCAGCAGCGTAGTCCAGGGTACCCCCGGGAGAGCTTTCTTT. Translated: CASSVVQGTPGRAFF.

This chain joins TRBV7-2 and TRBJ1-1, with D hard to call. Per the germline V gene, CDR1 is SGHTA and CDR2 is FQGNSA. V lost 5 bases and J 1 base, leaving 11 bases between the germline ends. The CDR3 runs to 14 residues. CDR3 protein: CASSQRHSNTEAFF. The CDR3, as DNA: TGTGCCAGCAGCCAGCGGCACTCGAACACTGAAGCTTTCTTT. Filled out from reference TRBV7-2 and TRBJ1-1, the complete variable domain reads GAGVSQSPSNKVTEKGKDVELRCDPISGHTALYWYRQSLGQGLEFLIYFQGNSAPDKSGLPSDRFSAERTGGSVSTLTIQRTQQEDSAVYLCASSQRHSNTEAFFGQGTRLTVV.

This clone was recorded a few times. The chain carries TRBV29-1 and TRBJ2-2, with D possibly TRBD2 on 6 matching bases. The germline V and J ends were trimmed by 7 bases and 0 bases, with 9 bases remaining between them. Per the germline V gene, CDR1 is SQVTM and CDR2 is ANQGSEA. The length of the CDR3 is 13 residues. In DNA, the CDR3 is TGCAGCGGCGCGGGGACGAACACCGGGGAGCTGTTTTTT. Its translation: CSGAGTNTGELFF.

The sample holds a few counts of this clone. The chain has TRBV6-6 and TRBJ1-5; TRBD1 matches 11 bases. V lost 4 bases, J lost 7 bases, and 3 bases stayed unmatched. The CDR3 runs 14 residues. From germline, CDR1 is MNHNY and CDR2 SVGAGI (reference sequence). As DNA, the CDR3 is TGTGCCAGCAGTTGGGACAGGGGGGACCAGCCCCAGCATTTT. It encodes CASSWDRGDQPQHF.

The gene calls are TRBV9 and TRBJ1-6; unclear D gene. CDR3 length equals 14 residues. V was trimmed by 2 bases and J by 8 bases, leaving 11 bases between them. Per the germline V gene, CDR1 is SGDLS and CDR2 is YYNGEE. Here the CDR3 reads CASSVGVRDSPLHF. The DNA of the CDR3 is TGTGCCAGCAGCGTTGGTGTTAGAGATTCACCCCTCCACTTT.

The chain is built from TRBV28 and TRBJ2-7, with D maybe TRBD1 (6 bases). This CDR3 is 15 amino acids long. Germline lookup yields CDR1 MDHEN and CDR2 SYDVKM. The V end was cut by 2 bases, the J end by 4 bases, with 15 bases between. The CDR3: CASSLGGRAGYEQYF. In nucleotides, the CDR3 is TGTGCCAGCAGTTTAGGGGGCAGGGCCGGATACGAGCAGTACTTC.

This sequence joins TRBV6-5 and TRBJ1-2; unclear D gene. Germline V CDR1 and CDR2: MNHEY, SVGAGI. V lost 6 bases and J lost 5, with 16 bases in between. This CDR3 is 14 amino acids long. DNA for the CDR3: TGTGCCAGCAGACTCCTTGGGAGAGGGTATGGCTACACCTTC. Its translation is CASRLLGRGYGYTF.

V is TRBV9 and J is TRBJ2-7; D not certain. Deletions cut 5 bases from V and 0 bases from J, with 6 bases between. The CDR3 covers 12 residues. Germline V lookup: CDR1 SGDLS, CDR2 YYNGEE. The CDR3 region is CASRAGSYEQYF. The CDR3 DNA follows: TGTGCCAGCAGAGCTGGCTCCTACGAGCAGTACTTC.

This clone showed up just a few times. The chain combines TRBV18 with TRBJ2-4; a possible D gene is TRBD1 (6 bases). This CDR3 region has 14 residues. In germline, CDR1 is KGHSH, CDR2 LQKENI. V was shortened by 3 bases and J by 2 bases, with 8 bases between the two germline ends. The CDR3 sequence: CASSPQGTKNIQYF. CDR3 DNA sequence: TGTGCCAGCTCACCCCAGGGGACCAAAAACATTCAGTACTTC.